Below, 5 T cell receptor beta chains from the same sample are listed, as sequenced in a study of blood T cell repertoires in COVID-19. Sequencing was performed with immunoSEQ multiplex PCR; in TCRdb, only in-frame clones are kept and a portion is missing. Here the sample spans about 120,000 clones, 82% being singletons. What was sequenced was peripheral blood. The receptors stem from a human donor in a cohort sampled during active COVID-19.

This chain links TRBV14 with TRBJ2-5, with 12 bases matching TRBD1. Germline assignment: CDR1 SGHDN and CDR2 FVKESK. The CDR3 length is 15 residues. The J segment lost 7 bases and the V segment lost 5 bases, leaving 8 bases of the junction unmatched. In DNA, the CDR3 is TGTGCCAGCAGCTCCCGGGACAGGGGGCTTGCGACCCAGTACTTC. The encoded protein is CASSSRDRGLATQYF.

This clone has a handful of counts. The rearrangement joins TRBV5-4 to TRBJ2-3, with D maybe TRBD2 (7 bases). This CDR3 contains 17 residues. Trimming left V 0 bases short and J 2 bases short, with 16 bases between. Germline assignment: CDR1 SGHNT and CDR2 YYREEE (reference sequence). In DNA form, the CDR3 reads TGTGCCAGCAGCTTGGTGGCGGGGGCCTCAAACACAGATACGCAGTATTTT. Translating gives CASSLVAGASNTDTQYF.

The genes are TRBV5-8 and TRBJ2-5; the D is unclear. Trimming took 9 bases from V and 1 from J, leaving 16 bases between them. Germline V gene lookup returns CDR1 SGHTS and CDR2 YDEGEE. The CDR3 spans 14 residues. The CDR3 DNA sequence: TGTGCCACCTCGCGACTGCACCCCCAAGAGACCCAGTACTTC. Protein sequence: CATSRLHPQETQYF.

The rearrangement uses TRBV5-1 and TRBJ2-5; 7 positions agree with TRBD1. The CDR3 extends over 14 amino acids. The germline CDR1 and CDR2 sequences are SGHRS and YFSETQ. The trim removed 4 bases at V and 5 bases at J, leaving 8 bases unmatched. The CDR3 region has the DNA TGCGCCAGCAGCGCAATTACAGGGGAGGAGACCCAGTACTTC. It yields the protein CASSAITGEETQYF. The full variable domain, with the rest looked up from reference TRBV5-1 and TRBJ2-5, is KAGVTQTPRYLIKTRGQQVTLSCSPISGHRSVSWYQQTPGQGLQFLFEYFSETQRNKGNFPGRFSGRQFSNSRSEMNVSTLELGDSALYLCASSAITGEETQYFGPGTRLLVL.

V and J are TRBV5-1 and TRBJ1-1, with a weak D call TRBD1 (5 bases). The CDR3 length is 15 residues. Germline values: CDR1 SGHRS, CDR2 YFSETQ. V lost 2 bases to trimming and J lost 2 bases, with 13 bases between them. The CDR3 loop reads CASSLGAGVNTEAFF. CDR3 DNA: TGCGCCAGCAGCTTAGGGGCGGGGGTTAACACTGAAGCTTTCTTT. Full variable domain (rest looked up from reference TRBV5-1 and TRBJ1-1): KAGVTQTPRYLIKTRGQQVTLSCSPISGHRSVSWYQQTPGQGLQFLFEYFSETQRNKGNFPGRFSGRQFSNSRSEMNVSTLELGDSALYLCASSLGAGVNTEAFFGQGTRLTVV.